This TCR beta chain emerged from a study of T cell repertoires in ileal Crohn's disease (dated by TCRdb to about 2019). Describing the broader study: Median disease duration was around eight years, and approximately 34% of patients were identified as active smokers at the time of surgery. Surgery was performed for a complication in all patients, with stricturing disease in approximately 60% and penetrating disease in approximately 40%. Postoperative therapy was given to about half of the patients, with thiopurines administered to fewer than 13 patients and anti-TNF agents administered to approximately 20 patients. TCR repertoire analysis was done in 50 to 70 Crohn's disease patients from a prospective multicentre cohort. The study was conducted in parallel with a multicentre cohort that was designed to identify predictors of early endoscopic recurrence following ileocolonic resection. Endoscopic postoperative recurrence was defined as a Rutgeerts score above i0. The study sequenced some 170 mucosal samples from around 60 patients, taken at several locations on the surgical specimen and at postoperative endoscopy.

What the authors observed across the whole study: Only a subgroup of patients, of unstated size, had mucosal CD4 and CD8 T cells sorted and sequenced. Compared with CD4 T cells, sorted CD8 T cells held more high-frequency clones, which suggests that the mucosal expansions were mostly CD8. Higher high-frequency clone percentages at surgery were associated with endoscopic recurrence; all patients with clonality above 26.8% (18/57) had recurrence. Patients who were active smokers at surgery had a significantly higher proportion of clonal expansions than non-smokers (roughly 27% vs 19%, p=0.02).

V is cut by 5 bases and J by 3 bases, and the space between the germline ends is 13 bases. From the cysteine through the phenylalanine, the CDR3 covers 14 amino acids. The only DNA kept is the CDR3, 42 bases in frame from the first base. CDR1 SGHRS and CDR2 YFSETQ were looked up in the germline V gene. Of note for this clone: This clone's antigen is unknown. No per-base quality is available; no much larger clone lies one base away.

Adults with ileal or ileocolonic Crohn's disease and an indication for ileocolonic resection were eligible for inclusion. Whole ileal mucosal biopsies were kept frozen at -80 degrees C prior to DNA extraction. A TRizol-based method was used to extract genomic DNA from the frozen whole biopsies, and the DNA was quantified with a NanoDrop 2000 spectrophotometer. Roughly 500 nanograms of biopsy DNA per sample were submitted for commercial TCRB immunosequencing. A two-step, amplification bias-controlled multiplex PCR was used by Adaptive Biotechnology to amplify CDR3 regions from genomic DNA. The first PCR used primers for every V and J gene segment; the second PCR added barcodes and Illumina adapters. An Illumina instrument was used to sequence the CDR3 libraries. In the source study's methods: Analysis combined the vendor-provided pipelines with custom analysis of raw data in R/Bioconductor under R version 3.3.0. Clonality, which ranges from 0 to 1, was calculated as the inverse of the normalised Shannon entropy across all productive clones. High-frequency clones were defined as the share of the repertoire taken up by the top 100 clones, keeping only clones that passed a 95% confidence test. Overlap between samples was measured with the Morisita-Horn index, while repertoire diversity was measured with the Simpson index. TCRdb's version of the immuneACCESS table is confined to in-frame rearrangements and falls short of the full clone set. An unresolved V gene accounts for under half of the shortfall where checked; the remainder is of unknown origin. V and J calls and clone size follow that table, whereas D and trimming were derived from the DNA. This sample gives about 16,000 clones in total; 85% to 95% of them show up just once. The ten largest clones take up roughly 3.5% of the sample.

This TCR was sampled from an adult with Crohn's disease. The V and J genes are TRBV5-1 and TRBJ2-3; TRBD2 might be the D gene, on 5 matching bases. The source material was ileal tissue. The CDR3 region reads CASSYRTLTDTQYF. The DNA is as follows: TGCGCCAGCAGTTATCGGACTTTAACAGATACGCAGTATTTT.